The 9 T cell receptor beta chains presented below share a single source sample, sequenced in a study of shared clonotypes between healthy human individuals. Sequencing was performed with immunoSEQ multiplex PCR; in TCRdb, only in-frame clones are kept and a portion is missing. Of roughly 890,000 clones listed, roughly 92% were seen once; the top ten hold 20% to 30%. Naive CD8 cells, CD45RO-negative and positively selected for CCR7, excluded terminally differentiated effector memory CD45RA+ cells. Material: naive CD8+ T cells sorted from blood. All receptors come from a man aged 25-40 years in good health.

This chain links TRBV6-1 with TRBJ2-1; 7 positions agree with TRBD2. After removal of 1 base from V and 3 bases from J, the junction contained 6 bases not matched to a gene. Germline loops: CDR1 MNHNS, CDR2 SASEGT. The CDR3 runs 16 residues. The CDR3 nucleotides are TGTGCCAGCAGTGAAGGACTAGCAGTATACTACAATGAGCAGTTCTTC. Encoded protein: CASSEGLAVYYNEQFF.

Note on this clone: The sample has other DNA sequences that encode this CDR3 too. The chain is built from TRBV5-4 and TRBJ1-1; TRBD1 aligns across 8 bases. J gave up 6 bases and V 0 bases, and 1 base lay outside the gene matches. The CDR3 is 13 residues long. Germline V lookup: CDR1 SGHNT, CDR2 YYREEE (reference sequence). Written as DNA, the CDR3 is TGTGCCAGCAGCTTGGGGACAGGGCCTGAAGCTTTCTTT. This translates into CASSLGTGPEAFF.

This clone is a singleton in its sample. J is TRBJ2-3 and V is TRBV14; D is possibly TRBD2 (5 bases). V was pared by 4 bases and J by 0 bases, with 11 bases between. The CDR3 loop spans 15 amino acids. Germline CDR1 reads SGHDN; CDR2 reads FVKESK. CDR3 DNA sequence: TGTGCCAGCAGCCGAGGGAGTGCTAGCACAGATACGCAGTATTTT. This translates into CASSRGSASTDTQYF. The full variable domain, with the rest looked up from reference TRBV14 and TRBJ2-3, is EAGVTQFPSHSVIEKGQTVTLRCDPISGHDNLYWYRRVMGKEIKFLLHFVKESKQDESGMPNNRFLAERTGGTYSTLKVQPAELEDSGVYFCASSRGSASTDTQYFGPGTRLTVL.

V and J are TRBV7-9 and TRBJ2-7; weak D call: TRBD1 (5 bases). Per germline, CDR1 SEHNR and CDR2 FQNEAQ (reference sequence). This CDR3 has 13 amino acids. V lost 0 bases and J lost 4, with 7 bases in between. This chain's CDR3 is CASSLAREYEQYF. The CDR3 bases are TGTGCCAGCAGCTTAGCCAGGGAATACGAGCAGTACTTC.

This chain connects TRBV6-6 to TRBJ2-1, with D possibly TRBD2 on 6 matching bases. Germline V lookup: CDR1 MNHNY, CDR2 SVGAGI (reference sequence). The CDR3 totals 13 residues. Trimming took 6 bases from V and 3 from J, leaving 9 bases between them. The CDR3 DNA sequence: TGTGCCAGCAGCCTGGAGGGCTACAATGAGCAGTTCTTC. Translating it yields CASSLEGYNEQFF.

The CDR3 sequence is CAISEWLGNYNEQFF. The CDR3 nucleotides are TGTGCCATCAGTGAGTGGTTAGGCAATTACAATGAGCAGTTCTTC. The chain employs TRBV10-3 and TRBJ2-1; D gene unclear. This CDR3 has 15 amino acids. CDR1 is ENHRY and CDR2 is SYGVKD in the germline V gene. V was pared by 1 base and J by 4 bases, with 11 bases between.

The V call is TRBV9, the J call TRBJ2-3, with 8 bases aligning to TRBD2. The V gene end was trimmed by 1 base and the J gene end by 2 bases; junction bases not matched to a gene: 12. The CDR3 contains 18 residues. Germline assignment: CDR1 SGDLS and CDR2 YYNGEE. CDR3 residues: CASSVTLGSGTATDTQYF. Here the CDR3 DNA reads TGTGCCAGCAGCGTAACTTTAGGTAGCGGGACGGCCACAGATACGCAGTATTTT.

This clone has a single count. The chain uses TRBV9 and TRBJ1-2, with a tentative D call TRBD1 (6 bases). The germline V and J ends were trimmed by 0 bases and 2 bases, with 23 bases remaining between them. Germline values: CDR1 SGDLS, CDR2 YYNGEE. This CDR3 has 19 residues. CDR3 region: CASSVATLAAGGENYGYTF. DNA for the CDR3: TGTGCCAGCAGCGTAGCTACCTTGGCCGCCGGGGGCGAGAACTATGGCTACACCTTC.

The chain combines TRBV27 with TRBJ2-7; 12 positions agree with TRBD2. J was trimmed by 5 bases and V by 5 bases; bases with no gene match: 10. This CDR3 spans 16 amino acids. Germline values: CDR1 MNHEY, CDR2 SMNVEV (reference sequence). This CDR3 is CASSNRLAGDLHEQYF. The CDR3 region has the DNA TGTGCCAGCAGTAACAGACTAGCGGGAGATCTTCACGAGCAGTACTTC.